This TCR beta chain was observed in a study of blood T cell repertoires in COVID-19. Study at large: T cells, B-cell-depleted T cells, or PBMCs provided the cDNA or gDNA that served as material.

The CDR3 covers 18 residues. V lost 1 base, J lost 8 bases, and 26 bases lay in between. CDR1 and CDR2 from the germline V gene are MGHRA and YSYEKL. Here immunoSEQ multiplex PCR was the method, and the copy in TCRdb shows in-frame clones only, minus some. The sample consists of fewer than 200,000 clones, 82% of them appearing once. Sequenced: peripheral blood. The receptor's source is a woman between 70 and 85 years old with acute or convalescent COVID-19. The V and J genes are TRBV4-1 and TRBJ1-2; possibly TRBD1 for D (6 bases). The CDR3 bases are TGCGCCAGCAGCCAAGGACCCTCAAGGGGGTACGGCCCCCCAGGCTACACCTTC. This translates into CASSQGPSRGYGPPGYTF.